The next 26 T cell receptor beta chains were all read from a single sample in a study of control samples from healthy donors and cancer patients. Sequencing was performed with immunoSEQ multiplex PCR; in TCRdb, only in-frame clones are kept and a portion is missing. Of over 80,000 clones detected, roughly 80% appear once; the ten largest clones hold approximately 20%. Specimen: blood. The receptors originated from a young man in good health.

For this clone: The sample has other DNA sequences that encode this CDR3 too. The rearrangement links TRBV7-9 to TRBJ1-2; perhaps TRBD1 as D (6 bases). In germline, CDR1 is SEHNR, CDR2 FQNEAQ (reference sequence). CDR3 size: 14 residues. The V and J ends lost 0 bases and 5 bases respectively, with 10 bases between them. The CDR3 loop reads CASSLAGQSYGYTF. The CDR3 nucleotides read TGTGCCAGCAGCTTAGCGGGACAAAGTTATGGCTACACCTTC.

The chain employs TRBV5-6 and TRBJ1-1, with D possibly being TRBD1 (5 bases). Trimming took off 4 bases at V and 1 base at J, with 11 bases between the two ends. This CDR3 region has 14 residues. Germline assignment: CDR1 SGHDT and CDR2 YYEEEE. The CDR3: CASSLAGTNTEAFF. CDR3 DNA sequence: TGTGCCAGCAGCCTGGCGGGGACGAACACTGAAGCTTTCTTT.

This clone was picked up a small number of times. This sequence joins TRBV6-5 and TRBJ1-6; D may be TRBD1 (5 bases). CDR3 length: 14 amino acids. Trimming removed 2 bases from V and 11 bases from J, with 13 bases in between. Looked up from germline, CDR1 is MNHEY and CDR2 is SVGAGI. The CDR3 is CASSYEGNSAPLHF. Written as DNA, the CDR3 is TGTGCCAGCAGTTACGAGGGGAACTCAGCACCCCTCCACTTT.

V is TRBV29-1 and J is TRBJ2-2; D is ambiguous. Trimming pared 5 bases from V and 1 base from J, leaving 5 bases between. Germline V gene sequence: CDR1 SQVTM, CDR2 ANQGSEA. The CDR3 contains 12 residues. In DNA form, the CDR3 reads TGCAGCGTTACAGTGAACACCGGGGAGCTGTTTTTT. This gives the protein CSVTVNTGELFF.

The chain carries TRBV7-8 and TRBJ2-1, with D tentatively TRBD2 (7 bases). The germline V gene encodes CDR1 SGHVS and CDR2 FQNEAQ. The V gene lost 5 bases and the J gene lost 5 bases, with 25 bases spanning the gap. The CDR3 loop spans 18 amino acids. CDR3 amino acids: CASSKDVGGPLVNNEQFF. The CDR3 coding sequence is TGTGCCAGCAGCAAAGACGTGGGGGGGCCTCTCGTGAACAATGAGCAGTTCTTC.

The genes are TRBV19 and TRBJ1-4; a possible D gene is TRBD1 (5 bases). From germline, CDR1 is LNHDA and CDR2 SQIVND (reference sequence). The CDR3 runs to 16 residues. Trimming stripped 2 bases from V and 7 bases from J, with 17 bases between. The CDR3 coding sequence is TGTGCCAGTAGTATATCCGGCCAGGGCCGTGGTGAAAAACTGTTTTTT. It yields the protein CASSISGQGRGEKLFF.

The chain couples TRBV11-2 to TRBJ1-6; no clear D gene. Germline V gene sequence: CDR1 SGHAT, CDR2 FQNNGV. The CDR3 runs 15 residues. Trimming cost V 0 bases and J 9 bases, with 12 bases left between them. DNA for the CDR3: TGTGCCAGCAGCTTAGAGTCAGGAGAGGGTTCACCCCTCCACTTT. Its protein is CASSLESGEGSPLHF.

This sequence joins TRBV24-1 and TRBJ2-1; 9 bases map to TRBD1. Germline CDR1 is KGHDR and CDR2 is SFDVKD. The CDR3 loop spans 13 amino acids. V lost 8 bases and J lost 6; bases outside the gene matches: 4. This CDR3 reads CATKQGAGNEQFF. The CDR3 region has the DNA TGTGCCACCAAACAGGGGGCGGGCAATGAGCAGTTCTTC.

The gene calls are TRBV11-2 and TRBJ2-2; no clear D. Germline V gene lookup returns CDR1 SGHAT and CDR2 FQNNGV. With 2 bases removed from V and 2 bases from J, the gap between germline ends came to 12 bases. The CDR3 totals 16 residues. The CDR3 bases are TGTGCCAGCAGCTTATACGAAGGATTCAACACCGGGGAGCTGTTTTTT. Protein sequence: CASSLYEGFNTGELFF. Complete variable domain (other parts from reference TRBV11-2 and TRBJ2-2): EAGVAQSPRYKIIEKRQSVAFWCNPISGHATLYWYQQILGQGPKLLIQFQNNGVVDDSQLPKDRFSAERLKGVDSTLKIQPAKLEDSAVYLCASSLYEGFNTGELFFGEGSRLTVL.

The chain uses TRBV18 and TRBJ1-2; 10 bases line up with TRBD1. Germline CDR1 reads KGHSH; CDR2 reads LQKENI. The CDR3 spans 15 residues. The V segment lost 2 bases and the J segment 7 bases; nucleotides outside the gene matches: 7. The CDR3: CASSPSSGQGSGYTF. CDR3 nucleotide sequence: TGTGCCAGCTCACCAAGCTCGGGACAGGGGTCTGGCTACACCTTC.

The DNA for the CDR3 is TGTGCCAGCTCACCATCACAGGGGGCGGTCACCGGGGAGCTGTTTTTT. It yields the protein CASSPSQGAVTGELFF. The chain links TRBV18 to TRBJ2-2, with 9 bases lining up with TRBD1. Germline values: CDR1 KGHSH, CDR2 LQKENI. Trimming took 2 bases from V and 4 from J; bases not matched to a gene: 5. The CDR3 runs 16 residues.

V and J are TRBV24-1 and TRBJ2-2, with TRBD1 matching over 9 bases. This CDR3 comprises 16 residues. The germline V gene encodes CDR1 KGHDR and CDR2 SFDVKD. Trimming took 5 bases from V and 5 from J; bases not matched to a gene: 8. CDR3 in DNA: TGTGCCACCAGTGCCCGGACAGGGGAATGGACCGGGGAGCTGTTTTTT. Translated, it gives CATSARTGEWTGELFF.

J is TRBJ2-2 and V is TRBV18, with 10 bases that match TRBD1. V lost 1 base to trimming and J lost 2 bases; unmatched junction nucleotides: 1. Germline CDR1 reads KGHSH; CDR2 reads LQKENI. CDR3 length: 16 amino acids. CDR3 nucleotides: TGTGCCAGCTCACCACGGACAGGGGGTAACACCGGGGAGCTGTTTTTT. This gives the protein CASSPRTGGNTGELFF.

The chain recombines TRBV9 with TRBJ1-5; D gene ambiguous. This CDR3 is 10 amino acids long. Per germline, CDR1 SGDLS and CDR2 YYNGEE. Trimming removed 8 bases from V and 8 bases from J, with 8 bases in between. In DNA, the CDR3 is TGTGCCAGGGGGAGGGAGCCCCAGCATTTT. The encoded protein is CARGREPQHF.

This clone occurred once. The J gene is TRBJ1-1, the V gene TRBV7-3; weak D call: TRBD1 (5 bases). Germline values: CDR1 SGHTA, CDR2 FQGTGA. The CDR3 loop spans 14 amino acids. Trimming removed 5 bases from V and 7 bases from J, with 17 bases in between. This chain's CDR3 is CASSPGRGHLEAFF. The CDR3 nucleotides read TGTGCCAGCAGCCCGGGCCGAGGACATCTTGAAGCTTTCTTT.

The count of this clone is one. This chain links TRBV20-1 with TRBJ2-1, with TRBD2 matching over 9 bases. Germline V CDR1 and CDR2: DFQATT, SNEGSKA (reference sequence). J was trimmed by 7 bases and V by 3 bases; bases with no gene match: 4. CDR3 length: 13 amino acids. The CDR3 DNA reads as TGCAGTGCTAGTCGCGCGGGGGGGAATGAGCAGTTCTTC. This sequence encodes CSASRAGGNEQFF.

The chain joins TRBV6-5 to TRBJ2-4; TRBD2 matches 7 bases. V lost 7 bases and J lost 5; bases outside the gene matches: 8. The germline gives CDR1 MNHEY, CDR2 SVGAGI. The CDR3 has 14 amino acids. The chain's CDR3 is CASTGRGRENIQYF. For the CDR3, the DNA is TGTGCCAGCACTGGGAGGGGTAGGGAAAACATTCAGTACTTC.

CDR3 sequence reads: CATSRRDRGLGGYTF. In DNA, the CDR3 is TGTGCCACCAGCAGAAGGGACAGGGGCCTTGGAGGCTACACCTTC. The chain carries TRBV15 and TRBJ1-2; 10 positions match TRBD1. Germline values: CDR1 LNHNV, CDR2 YYDKDF (reference sequence). The CDR3 is 15 residues long. V gave up 2 bases and J gave up 8 bases; unmatched junction bases: 8.

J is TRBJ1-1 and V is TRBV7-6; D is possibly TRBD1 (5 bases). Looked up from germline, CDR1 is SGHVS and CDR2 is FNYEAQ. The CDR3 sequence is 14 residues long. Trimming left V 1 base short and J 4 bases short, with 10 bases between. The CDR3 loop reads CASSLEAGLTEAFF. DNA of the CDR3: TGTGCCAGCAGCTTAGAGGCAGGGCTCACTGAAGCTTTCTTT. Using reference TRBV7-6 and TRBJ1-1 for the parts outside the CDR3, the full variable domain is GAGVSQSPRYKVTKRGQDVALRCDPISGHVSLYWYRQALGQGPEFLTYFNYEAQQDKSGLPNDRFSAERPEGSISTLTIQRTEQRDSAMYRCASSLEAGLTEAFFGQGTRLTVV.

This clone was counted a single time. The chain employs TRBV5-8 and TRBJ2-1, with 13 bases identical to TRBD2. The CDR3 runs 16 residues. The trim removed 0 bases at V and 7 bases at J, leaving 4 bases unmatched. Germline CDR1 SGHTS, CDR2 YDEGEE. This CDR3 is CASSLGGLAGKNEQFF. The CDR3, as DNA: TGTGCCAGCAGCTTGGGGGGACTAGCGGGGAAGAATGAGCAGTTCTTC.

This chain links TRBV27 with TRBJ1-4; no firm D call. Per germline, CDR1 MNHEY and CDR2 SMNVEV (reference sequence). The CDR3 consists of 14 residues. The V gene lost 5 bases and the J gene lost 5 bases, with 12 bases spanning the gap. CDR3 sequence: CASSLGRRNEKLFF. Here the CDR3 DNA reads TGTGCCAGCAGTCTAGGACGGAGGAATGAAAAACTGTTTTTT.

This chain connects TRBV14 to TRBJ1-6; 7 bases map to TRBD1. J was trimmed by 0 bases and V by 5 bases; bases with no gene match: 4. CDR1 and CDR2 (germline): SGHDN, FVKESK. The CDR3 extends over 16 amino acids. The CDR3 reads CASSIRTGSYNSPLHF. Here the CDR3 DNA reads TGTGCCAGCAGCATAAGGACAGGCTCCTATAATTCACCCCTCCACTTT. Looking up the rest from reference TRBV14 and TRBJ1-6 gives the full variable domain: EAGVTQFPSHSVIEKGQTVTLRCDPISGHDNLYWYRRVMGKEIKFLLHFVKESKQDESGMPNNRFLAERTGGTYSTLKVQPAELEDSGVYFCASSIRTGSYNSPLHFGNGTRLTVT.

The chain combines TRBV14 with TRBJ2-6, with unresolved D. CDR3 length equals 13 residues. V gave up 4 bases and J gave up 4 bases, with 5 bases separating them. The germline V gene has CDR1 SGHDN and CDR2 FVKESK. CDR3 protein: CASSRTGANVLTF. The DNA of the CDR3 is TGTGCCAGCAGCCGGACGGGGGCCAACGTCCTGACTTTC.

The CDR3 region has the DNA TGTGCCAGCAGCCAAGAAGGGTCGGGGGCCGGGGAGCTGTTTTTT. It translates to CASSQEGSGAGELFF. V is TRBV4-2 and J is TRBJ2-2; the D gene is possibly TRBD2 (6 bases). The CDR3 has 15 amino acids. Germline V gives CDR1 LGHNA, CDR2 YNFKEQ. The V and J ends lost 0 bases and 6 bases respectively, with 11 bases between them.

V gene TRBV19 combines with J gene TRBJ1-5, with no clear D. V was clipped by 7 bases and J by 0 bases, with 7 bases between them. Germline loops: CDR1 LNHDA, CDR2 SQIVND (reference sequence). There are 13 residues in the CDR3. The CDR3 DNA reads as TGTGCCAGTAACACCCATAGCAATCAGCCCCAGCATTTT. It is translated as CASNTHSNQPQHF.

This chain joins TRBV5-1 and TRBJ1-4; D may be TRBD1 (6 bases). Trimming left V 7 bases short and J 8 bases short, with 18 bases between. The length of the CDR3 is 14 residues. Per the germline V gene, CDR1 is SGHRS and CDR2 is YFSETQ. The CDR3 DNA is TGCGCCAGCCAAGGACAGCCGGGGGAGGAAAAACTGTTTTTT. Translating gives CASQGQPGEEKLFF.